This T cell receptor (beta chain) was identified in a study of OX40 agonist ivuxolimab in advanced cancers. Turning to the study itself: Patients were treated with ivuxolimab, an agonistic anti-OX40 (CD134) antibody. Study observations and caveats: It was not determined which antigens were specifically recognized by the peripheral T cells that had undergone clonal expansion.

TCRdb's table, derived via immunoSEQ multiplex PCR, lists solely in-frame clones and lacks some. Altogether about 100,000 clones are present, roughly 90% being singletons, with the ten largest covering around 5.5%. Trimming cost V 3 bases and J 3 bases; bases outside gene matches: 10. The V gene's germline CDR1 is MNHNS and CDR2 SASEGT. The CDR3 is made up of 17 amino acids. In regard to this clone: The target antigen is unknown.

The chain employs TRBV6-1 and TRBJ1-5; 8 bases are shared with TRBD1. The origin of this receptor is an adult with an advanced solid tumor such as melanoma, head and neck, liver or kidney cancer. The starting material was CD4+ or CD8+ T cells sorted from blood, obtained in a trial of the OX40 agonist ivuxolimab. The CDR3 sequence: CASSDNPGTGINQPQHF. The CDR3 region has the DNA TGTGCCAGCAGTGACAATCCCGGGACAGGTATCAATCAGCCCCAGCATTTT.